This T cell receptor beta chain was sequenced in a study of HIV-infected patients and healthy controls. Reverse transcription used around 500 ng RNA and constant-region primers for alpha and beta. Separate chain-specific third strand synthesis with multiplexing indices produced the alpha and beta libraries. TCRdb independently ran MiXCR on the 5' RACE reads; one entry per CDR3 protein. The data show about 10,000 distinct CDR3 sequences, under 7% seen once. Follow-up blood was drawn about 14 weeks, roughly three months, after antiretroviral therapy began. All unsorted peripheral T cells were captured because whole blood was used without fractionation. Peripheral blood, approximately 2.5 ml, was drawn for RNA extraction. Germline lookup yields CDR1 LNHDA and CDR2 SQIVND (reference sequence). V shed 5 bases, J shed 0 bases, and the junction held 10 bases outside the gene matches. The CDR3 extends over 17 amino acids.

This clonotype was observed a handful of times. The antigen is unknown. Study results and caveats: Healthy control repertoires had roughly threefold more distinct CDR3s than untreated HIV+ repertoires, and higher Shannon diversity. Two to four months of therapy was arguably too brief to observe immune reconstitution in treated samples.

The receptor's source is an adult with HIV infection. The donor label of this sample is uncertain. J is TRBJ1-5 and V is TRBV19, with 7 bases identical to TRBD1. Sample: blood, taken during antiretroviral therapy. The CDR3 coding sequence is TGTGCCAGTAGTGGCGGGGACAGAACATATAGCAATCAGCCCCAGCATTTT. It codes for CASSGGDRTYSNQPQHF. Full variable domain (remainder filled in from reference TRBV19 and TRBJ1-5): DGGITQSPKYLFRKEGQNVTLSCEQNLNHDAMYWYRQDPGQGLRLIYYSQIVNDFQKGDIAEGYSVSREKKESFPLTVTSAQKNPTAFYLCASSGGDRTYSNQPQHFGDGTRLSIL.